Given below is one TCR beta chain in context. The data were obtained in a study of blood T cells in healthy people across ages. The V gene lost 5 bases and the J gene lost 7 bases, with 18 bases spanning the gap. The CDR3 sequence is 13 residues long. Germline V gene data show CDR1 as SQVTM and CDR2 as ANQGSEA. A J-beta primer mix and a sample-barcoded 5' primer were used in a second PCR of about 6 to 12 cycles. One entry per CDR3 protein, called by TCRdb with MiXCR from the 5' RACE reads. The sample carries hundreds of thousands of distinct CDR3 sequences, 48% recorded once. The receptor was derived from a man aged 30 to 39 in good health. Material for sequencing was blood. V and J are TRBV29-1 and TRBJ2-7, with D perhaps matching TRBD1 or TRBD2 (6 bases each). The CDR3 region has the DNA TGCAGCGTTTACAGCGTTAGGGGGAGGGAGCAGTACTTC. Amino acid sequence: CSVYSVRGREQYF.